This is a list of T cell receptor beta chains from one sample in a study of blood T cell repertoires in COVID-19. TCRdb keeps only in-frame clones here, not all; method: immunoSEQ multiplex PCR. The data show approximately 210,000 clones, with 85% to 95% seen just once and about 0.8% held by the top ten. Sequenced sample: peripheral blood. These receptor sequences come from a man aged 25 to 40 with COVID-19, enrolled during active disease. Both conserved end residues are part of each CDR3. A D gene is named only where the DNA matches it firmly. The size entry is marked missing in some rows and otherwise reads once, few, many or a size class.

j_gene: TRBJ1-5
v_gene: TRBV19
d_gene: TRBD1
abundance: once
CDR3aa: CASSLGRDRGLLRGPQHF
CDR3nt: TGTGCCAGTAGCCTTGGGAGGGACAGGGGGCTTCTTCGCGGGCCCCAGCATTTT

j_gene: TRBJ2-5
v_gene: TRBV14
d_gene: TRBD2
abundance: NA
CDR3aa: CASSQIAGVQETQYF
CDR3nt: TGTGCCAGCAGCCAAATAGCGGGGGTCCAAGAGACCCAGTACTTC

j_gene: TRBJ2-1
v_gene: TRBV11-1
d_gene: NA
abundance: NA
CDR3aa: CASSPDTPSPFF
CDR3nt: TGTGCCAGCAGCCCGGACACCCCCTCGCCGTTCTTC

j_gene: TRBJ1-3
v_gene: TRBV7-9
d_gene: TRBD1
abundance: NA
CDR3aa: CASSSGGLGPSGNTIYF
CDR3nt: TGTGCCAGCAGCTCAGGGGGGTTGGGCCCCTCTGGAAACACCATATATTTT

j_gene: TRBJ1-1
v_gene: TRBV11-2
d_gene: TRBD1
abundance: NA
CDR3aa: CASSSKDRVHRAFF
CDR3nt: TGTGCCAGCAGTTCGAAGGACAGGGTACATAGAGCTTTCTTT

j_gene: TRBJ1-2
v_gene: TRBV2
d_gene: NA
abundance: NA
CDR3aa: CASSTRVGYTF
CDR3nt: TGTGCCAGCAGTACCCGGGTTGGCTACACCTTC

j_gene: TRBJ1-4
v_gene: TRBV18
d_gene: TRBD1
abundance: NA
CDR3aa: CASAGTGGANEKLFF
CDR3nt: TGTGCCAGCGCCGGGACAGGGGGTGCTAATGAAAAACTGTTTTTT

j_gene: TRBJ1-2
v_gene: TRBV30
d_gene: NA
abundance: NA
CDR3aa: CAWSPGGGYTF
CDR3nt: TGTGCCTGGAGTCCGGGGGGGGGCTACACCTTC

j_gene: TRBJ2-5
v_gene: TRBV2
d_gene: NA
abundance: NA
CDR3aa: CASNGRRGQETQYF
CDR3nt: TGTGCCAGCAATGGGCGCAGGGGTCAAGAGACCCAGTACTTC

j_gene: TRBJ2-7
v_gene: TRBV16
d_gene: TRBD1
abundance: NA
CDR3aa: CASSQNRDRVYEQYF
CDR3nt: TGTGCCAGCAGCCAAAACCGGGACAGGGTCTACGAGCAGTACTTC

j_gene: TRBJ2-5
v_gene: TRBV28
d_gene: TRBD1
abundance: NA
CDR3aa: CASSSTGETETQYF
CDR3nt: TGTGCCAGCAGTTCGACAGGGGAGACAGAGACCCAGTACTTC

j_gene: TRBJ2-2
v_gene: TRBV4-2
d_gene: NA
abundance: NA
CDR3aa: CASSPAGNTGELFF
CDR3nt: TGTGCCAGCAGCCCTGCAGGGAACACCGGGGAGCTGTTTTTT

j_gene: TRBJ2-7
v_gene: TRBV18
d_gene: NA
abundance: once
CDR3aa: CASSPPGLRGNEQYF
CDR3nt: TGTGCCAGCTCACCCCCGGGACTCCGGGGGAACGAGCAGTACTTC

j_gene: TRBJ2-2
v_gene: TRBV6-5
d_gene: NA
abundance: NA
CDR3aa: CASIRYTGELFF
CDR3nt: TGTGCCAGCATTCGTTATACCGGGGAGCTGTTTTTT

j_gene: TRBJ1-2
v_gene: TRBV9
d_gene: TRBD1
abundance: NA
CDR3aa: CASSSRQGPFYGYTF
CDR3nt: TGTGCCAGCAGCTCAAGACAGGGACCGTTCTATGGCTACACCTTC

j_gene: TRBJ1-5
v_gene: TRBV21-1
d_gene: NA
abundance: NA
CDR3aa: CASSLRRGRHSNQPQHF
CDR3nt: TGTGCCAGCAGCTTAAGGAGGGGCAGACATAGCAATCAGCCCCAGCATTTT

j_gene: TRBJ2-5
v_gene: TRBV5-4
d_gene: TRBD1
abundance: NA
CDR3aa: CASSRPGGAGINQETQYF
CDR3nt: TGTGCCAGCAGCAGGCCAGGGGGAGCCGGGATAAACCAAGAGACCCAGTACTTC

j_gene: TRBJ1-2
v_gene: TRBV7-9
d_gene: TRBD1
abundance: once
CDR3aa: CASSLKSGTGDGYTF
CDR3nt: TGTGCCAGCAGCTTGAAATCCGGGACAGGGGATGGCTACACCTTC

j_gene: TRBJ1-2
v_gene: TRBV6-5
d_gene: TRBD1
abundance: NA
CDR3aa: CASTGAGGGGYTF
CDR3nt: TGTGCCAGCACTGGGGCAGGGGGCGGTGGCTACACCTTC

j_gene: TRBJ2-7
v_gene: TRBV5-5
d_gene: NA
abundance: NA
CDR3aa: CASSLSGASYEQYF
CDR3nt: TGTGCCAGCAGCCTGAGTGGGGCCTCCTACGAGCAGTACTTC

j_gene: TRBJ2-7
v_gene: TRBV4-1
d_gene: TRBD1
abundance: few
CDR3aa: CASSQVGTVFTRYEQYF
CDR3nt: TGCGCCAGCAGCCAAGTTGGGACAGTCTTTACCCGCTACGAGCAGTACTTC

j_gene: TRBJ1-5
v_gene: TRBV3-1/TRBV3-2
d_gene: NA
abundance: NA
CDR3aa: CASSQGGEGQPQHF
CDR3nt: TGTGCCAGCAGCCAAGGCGGGGAAGGACAGCCCCAGCATTTT

j_gene: TRBJ2-1
v_gene: TRBV19
d_gene: NA
abundance: NA
CDR3aa: CASMRVGYNEQFF
CDR3nt: TGTGCCAGTATGAGGGTCGGATACAATGAGCAGTTCTTC

j_gene: TRBJ2-5
v_gene: TRBV10-1
d_gene: TRBD2
abundance: NA
CDR3aa: CASSVSGGETQYF
CDR3nt: TGCGCCAGCAGTGTTAGCGGGGGAGAGACCCAGTACTTC

j_gene: TRBJ1-1
v_gene: TRBV7-9
d_gene: NA
abundance: NA
CDR3aa: CASSLIREAISNTEAFF
CDR3nt: TGTGCCAGCAGCTTAATCCGGGAGGCGATCTCGAACACTGAAGCTTTCTTT

j_gene: TRBJ1-3
v_gene: TRBV7-2
d_gene: NA
abundance: NA
CDR3aa: CASSPWGAGNTIYF
CDR3nt: TGTGCCAGCAGCCCCTGGGGAGCTGGAAACACCATATATTTT

j_gene: TRBJ1-4
v_gene: TRBV3-1/TRBV3-2
d_gene: NA
abundance: once
CDR3aa: CASSQGPGMSEKLFF
CDR3nt: TGTGCCAGCAGCCAAGGCCCAGGGATGAGTGAAAAACTGTTTTTT

j_gene: TRBJ1-4
v_gene: TRBV6-6
d_gene: NA
abundance: NA
CDR3aa: CASSTRVTGKLFF
CDR3nt: TGTGCCAGCAGTACTCGGGTAACTGGAAAACTGTTTTTT

j_gene: TRBJ1-4
v_gene: TRBV6-5
d_gene: NA
abundance: NA
CDR3aa: CASSFHYGRDEKLFF
CDR3nt: TGTGCCAGCAGTTTTCATTATGGCAGGGATGAAAAACTGTTTTTT

j_gene: TRBJ2-7
v_gene: TRBV19
d_gene: NA
abundance: once
CDR3aa: CASSMGASSSYEQYF
CDR3nt: TGTGCCAGTAGTATGGGGGCCTCCTCTTCCTACGAGCAGTACTTC

j_gene: TRBJ2-3
v_gene: TRBV5-6
d_gene: NA
abundance: once
CDR3aa: CASSPVVLDRLADTQYF
CDR3nt: TGTGCCAGCAGCCCCGTGGTACTAGATAGGTTGGCAGATACGCAGTATTTT

j_gene: TRBJ1-2
v_gene: TRBV3-1/TRBV3-2
d_gene: NA
abundance: NA
CDR3aa: CASSPREGTGYTF
CDR3nt: TGTGCCAGCAGCCCAAGGGAGGGGACCGGCTACACCTTC

j_gene: TRBJ1-5
v_gene: TRBV7-2
d_gene: TRBD1
abundance: NA
CDR3aa: CASSLRTGSNQPQHF
CDR3nt: TGTGCCAGCAGCTTACGGACAGGGAGCAATCAGCCCCAGCATTTT

j_gene: TRBJ2-1
v_gene: TRBV25-1
d_gene: TRBD2
abundance: NA
CDR3aa: CASSEYSGGFYNEQFF
CDR3nt: TGTGCCAGCAGTGAATATAGCGGGGGGTTCTACAATGAGCAGTTCTTC

j_gene: TRBJ2-3
v_gene: TRBV6-5
d_gene: NA
abundance: once
CDR3aa: CASSYSSWGADTQYF
CDR3nt: TGTGCCAGCAGTTACTCGAGTTGGGGGGCAGATACGCAGTATTTT

j_gene: TRBJ2-4
v_gene: TRBV5-1
d_gene: NA
abundance: NA
CDR3aa: CASSPFTDSALPQYF
CDR3nt: TGCGCCAGCAGCCCATTTACCGACTCGGCATTGCCTCAGTACTTC

j_gene: TRBJ1-6
v_gene: TRBV18
d_gene: NA
abundance: NA
CDR3aa: CASSRRERENSPLHF
CDR3nt: TGTGCCAGCTCACGACGGGAACGGGAAAATTCACCCCTCCACTTT

j_gene: TRBJ1-6
v_gene: TRBV6-5
d_gene: NA
abundance: NA
CDR3aa: CASSYSRSGNSPLHF
CDR3nt: TGTGCCAGCAGTTACTCGAGATCAGGGAATTCACCCCTCCACTTT

j_gene: TRBJ2-3
v_gene: TRBV30
d_gene: NA
abundance: once
CDR3aa: CAWLQGSTDTQYF
CDR3nt: TGTGCCTGGTTACAGGGAAGCACAGATACGCAGTATTTT

j_gene: TRBJ2-7
v_gene: TRBV2
d_gene: NA
abundance: NA
CDR3aa: CASSEYSYEQYF
CDR3nt: TGTGCCAGCAGTGAGTATTCCTACGAGCAGTACTTC

j_gene: TRBJ1-1
v_gene: TRBV27
d_gene: TRBD1
abundance: NA
CDR3aa: CASSRIQGAHTEAFF
CDR3nt: TGTGCCAGCAGTCGTATACAGGGGGCGCACACTGAAGCTTTCTTT

j_gene: TRBJ1-1
v_gene: TRBV5-1
d_gene: TRBD1
abundance: NA
CDR3aa: CASSPGTGETEAFF
CDR3nt: TGCGCCAGCAGCCCCGGGACAGGGGAGACTGAAGCTTTCTTT

j_gene: TRBJ1-1
v_gene: TRBV19
d_gene: TRBD1
abundance: NA
CDR3aa: CASSPDRGDTEAFF
CDR3nt: TGTGCCAGTAGTCCCGACAGGGGTGACACTGAAGCTTTCTTT

j_gene: TRBJ2-3
v_gene: TRBV5-4
d_gene: TRBD2
abundance: NA
CDR3aa: CASSLGLAGGRSKDTQYF
CDR3nt: TGTGCCAGCAGCCTAGGACTAGCGGGGGGGCGAAGTAAAGATACGCAGTATTTT

j_gene: TRBJ1-5
v_gene: TRBV5-1
d_gene: TRBD1
abundance: NA
CDR3aa: CASSPGQGAAQPQHF
CDR3nt: TGCGCCAGCAGCCCGGGACAGGGGGCAGCCCAGCCCCAGCATTTT

j_gene: TRBJ1-1
v_gene: TRBV19
d_gene: NA
abundance: NA
CDR3aa: CASKLMNTEAFF
CDR3nt: TGTGCCAGTAAACTTATGAACACTGAAGCTTTCTTT

j_gene: TRBJ1-2
v_gene: TRBV4-1
d_gene: NA
abundance: NA
CDR3aa: CASSQTAGVGYTF
CDR3nt: TGCGCCAGCAGCCAGACAGCAGGGGTTGGCTACACCTTC

j_gene: TRBJ2-5
v_gene: TRBV7-2
d_gene: TRBD1
abundance: NA
CDR3aa: CASSLEGTGFGTQYF
CDR3nt: TGTGCCAGCAGCTTAGAAGGGACAGGATTTGGGACCCAGTACTTC

j_gene: TRBJ2-5
v_gene: TRBV3-1/TRBV3-2
d_gene: NA
abundance: NA
CDR3aa: CASSRLGGPQETQYF
CDR3nt: TGTGCCAGCAGTCGTCTAGGGGGACCCCAAGAGACCCAGTACTTC

j_gene: TRBJ1-4
v_gene: TRBV3-1/TRBV3-2
d_gene: TRBD1
abundance: NA
CDR3aa: CASSQSWGQGAGEKLFF
CDR3nt: TGTGCCAGCAGCCAATCCTGGGGACAGGGGGCAGGTGAAAAACTGTTTTTT

j_gene: TRBJ2-4
v_gene: TRBV3-1/TRBV3-2
d_gene: NA
abundance: once
CDR3aa: CASSQGKEGRAKNIQYF
CDR3nt: TGTGCCAGCAGCCAGGGTAAGGAGGGGCGGGCCAAAAACATTCAGTACTTC

j_gene: TRBJ1-6
v_gene: TRBV18
d_gene: NA
abundance: NA
CDR3aa: CASSPQAPGDSPLHF
CDR3nt: TGTGCCAGCTCACCACAGGCACCAGGGGATTCACCCCTCCACTTT

j_gene: TRBJ1-2
v_gene: TRBV10-3
d_gene: NA
abundance: NA
CDR3aa: CATVQEPSYGYTF
CDR3nt: TGTGCCACCGTACAGGAACCTAGCTATGGCTACACCTTC